Following are 23 T cell receptor beta chains from one sample sequenced in a study of cytomegalovirus exposure and HLA in healthy donors. Sequenced by immunoSEQ multiplex PCR; TCRdb stores in-frame clones only, minus some. Here the sample spans about 360,000 clones, 75% to 90% being singletons. The source material was PBMCs. These receptors originate from a woman aged 18-30 years in good health and CMV-seronegative.

Comments on this clone: The sample holds other DNA sequences that translate to the same CDR3. V gene TRBV7-6 combines with J gene TRBJ2-7, with a possible D match to TRBD1 (7 bases). Per germline, CDR1 SGHVS and CDR2 FNYEAQ. Trimming cost V 1 base and J 0 bases, with 13 bases left between them. This CDR3 region has 16 residues. The CDR3 DNA is TGTGCCAGCAGCTTAGGCGCAGGGGGGTCCTCCTACGAGCAGTACTTC. This gives the protein CASSLGAGGSSYEQYF.

Details on this clone: This specimen includes other DNA sequences encoding the same CDR3. The chain has TRBV5-1 and TRBJ1-2, with TRBD1 matching over 7 bases. The J segment lost 6 bases and the V segment lost 0 bases, leaving 5 bases of the junction unmatched. The CDR3 contains 14 residues. The germline CDR1 and CDR2 sequences are SGHRS and YFSETQ. CDR3 nucleotides: TGCGCCAGCAGCTTGGGAGGGGGCCGGGATGGCTACACCTTC. Encoded protein: CASSLGGGRDGYTF.

The chain employs TRBV11-2 and TRBJ2-7, with 8 bases that match TRBD2. Germline CDR1 reads SGHAT; CDR2 reads FQNNGV. Trimming at V came to 5 bases and at J to 0 bases, leaving 6 bases not matched to a gene. The CDR3 runs 15 residues. CDR3 DNA: TGTGCCAGCAGCCCCTTAGCGGGATCCTCCTACGAGCAGTACTTC. As protein: CASSPLAGSSYEQYF.

This sequence joins TRBV11-2 and TRBJ1-6; TRBD1 agrees at 8 bases. With V trimmed by 3 bases and J by 9 bases, 10 bases remained unmatched. Germline V gene lookup returns CDR1 SGHAT and CDR2 FQNNGV. The CDR3 totals 16 residues. The CDR3, as DNA: TGTGCCAGCAGCTTGGGGACAGGATCCTCCCTTTCACCCCTCCACTTT. The encoded protein is CASSLGTGSSLSPLHF.

The gene calls are TRBV7-9 and TRBJ2-5, with D maybe TRBD2 (5 bases). The CDR3 runs to 13 residues. V was pared by 5 bases and J by 5 bases, with 12 bases between. Germline V CDR1 and CDR2: SEHNR, FQNEAQ (reference sequence). The CDR3 loop is CASSLTSSETQYF. The DNA for the CDR3 is TGTGCCAGCAGCCTCACTAGTAGCGAGACCCAGTACTTC. The full variable domain, rest sourced from reference TRBV7-9 and TRBJ2-5, is DTGVSQNPRHKITKRGQNVTFRCDPISEHNRLYWYRQTLGQGPEFLTYFQNEAQLEKSRLLSDRFSAERPKGSFSTLEIQRTEQGDSAMYLCASSLTSSETQYFGPGTRLLVL.

The chain joins TRBV6-1 to TRBJ2-2, with 7 bases lining up with TRBD1. In germline, CDR1 is MNHNS, CDR2 SASEGT. The CDR3 is 15 residues long. Trimming at V came to 7 bases and at J to 1 base, leaving 6 bases not matched to a gene. As DNA, the CDR3 is TGTGCCAGCATGACAGGGCTAGAGAACACCGGGGAGCTGTTTTTT. It is translated as CASMTGLENTGELFF.

V and J are TRBV30 and TRBJ1-5, with TRBD1 as a possible D gene (6 bases). V was clipped by 1 base and J by 6 bases, with 13 bases between them. The CDR3 is made up of 14 amino acids. The germline gives CDR1 GTSNPN, CDR2 SVGIG (reference sequence). In DNA, the CDR3 is TGTGCCTGGAGTGCCACAGGGACCTTTCAGCCCCAGCATTTT. Translation gives CAWSATGTFQPQHF. Looking up the rest from reference TRBV30 and TRBJ1-5 gives the full variable domain: SQTIHQWPATLVQPVGSPLSLECTVEGTSNPNLYWYRQAAGRGLQLLFYSVGIGQISSEVPQNLSASRPQDRQFILSSKKLLLSDSGFYLCAWSATGTFQPQHFGDGTRLSIL.

The V gene is TRBV20-1, the J gene TRBJ2-2, with TRBD1 identical over 9 bases. CDR1 DFQATT and CDR2 SNEGSKA come from the germline V gene (reference sequence). The CDR3 sequence is 11 residues long. After removal of 5 bases from V and 14 bases from J, the junction contained 6 bases not matched to a gene. The CDR3 nucleotides are TGCAGTGCTCCCGGGACAGGGAACCTGTTTTTT. Its protein product is CSAPGTGNLFF.

The chain joins TRBV2 to TRBJ1-2; D gene uncertain. The CDR3 spans 11 residues. Deletions cut 5 bases from V and 4 bases from J, with 5 bases between. CDR1 and CDR2 from the germline V gene are SNHLY and FYNNEI. The CDR3 here is CASSLSYGYTF. CDR3 in DNA: TGTGCCAGCAGTCTTAGCTATGGCTACACCTTC.

The V and J genes are TRBV30 and TRBJ2-7; D may be TRBD2 (6 bases). Germline values: CDR1 GTSNPN, CDR2 SVGIG (reference sequence). The CDR3 is made up of 14 amino acids. V lost 1 base to trimming and J lost 2 bases, with 12 bases between them. The DNA of the CDR3 is TGTGCCTGGAGTGAGATGGGCGGGGCCTACGAGCAGTACTTC. It translates to CAWSEMGGAYEQYF. Full variable domain (missing parts from reference TRBV30 and TRBJ2-7): SQTIHQWPATLVQPVGSPLSLECTVEGTSNPNLYWYRQAAGRGLQLLFYSVGIGQISSEVPQNLSASRPQDRQFILSSKKLLLSDSGFYLCAWSEMGGAYEQYFGPGTRLTVT.

V and J are TRBV5-1 and TRBJ2-5; D might be TRBD1 (5 bases). Trimming removed 2 bases at V and 7 bases at J, with 6 bases between. Germline lookup yields CDR1 SGHRS and CDR2 YFSETQ. CDR3 length equals 11 residues. CDR3 sequence: CASSFDRTQYF. CDR3 nucleotide sequence: TGCGCCAGCAGCTTTGACAGGACCCAGTACTTC.

In its sample, this clone was seen once. The V and J genes are TRBV27 and TRBJ2-6; D unclear. Germline V gene data show CDR1 as MNHEY and CDR2 as SMNVEV (reference sequence). V gave up 1 base and J gave up 2 bases, with 3 bases separating them. The CDR3 runs to 14 residues. The chain's CDR3 is CASSLFAGANVLTF. CDR3 nucleotide sequence: TGTGCCAGCAGTTTATTCGCTGGGGCCAACGTCCTGACTTTC.

The chain's CDR3 is CASSLSGDEAFF. In DNA, the CDR3 is TGTGCCAGCAGTCTCTCGGGGGATGAAGCTTTCTTT. V and J are TRBV28 and TRBJ1-1; D is possibly TRBD1 (5 bases). CDR1 is MDHEN and CDR2 is SYDVKM in the germline V gene. V lost 5 bases and J lost 7, with 11 bases in between. The CDR3 is 12 residues long.

The CDR3, as DNA: TGTGCCAGCAGTACCGACAGGGGTAATCAGCCCCAGCATTTT. Its translation: CASSTDRGNQPQHF. The chain combines TRBV6-5 with TRBJ1-5, with TRBD1 matching over 8 bases. The junction had 4 bases not matched to a gene; V was cut back by 5 bases and J by 4 bases. Germline V lookup: CDR1 MNHEY, CDR2 SVGAGI. This CDR3 comprises 14 residues.

The chain is built from TRBV2 and TRBJ2-1; the D gene is possibly TRBD2 (6 bases). Per the germline V gene, CDR1 is SNHLY and CDR2 is FYNNEI. V shed 7 bases and J shed 0 bases, with 10 bases lying between them. This CDR3 contains 14 residues. The CDR3 loop reads CASMRDNSYNEQFF. As DNA, the CDR3 is TGTGCCAGCATGCGGGATAACTCCTACAATGAGCAGTTCTTC.

The genes are TRBV2 and TRBJ2-1, with 7 bases aligning to TRBD2. The CDR3 runs to 18 residues. The germline CDR1 and CDR2 sequences are SNHLY and FYNNEI. V shed 4 bases and J 10 bases; nucleotides not matched to a gene: 22. As DNA, the CDR3 is TGTGCCAGCAGTGGACTAAACCGGGACTATTTAGGCCAATCCGAGCAGTTCTTC. Encoded protein: CASSGLNRDYLGQSEQFF. Variable domain in full (rest from reference TRBV2 and TRBJ2-1): EPEVTQTPSHQVTQMGQEVILRCVPISNHLYFYWYRQILGQKVEFLVSFYNNEISEKSEIFDDQFSVERPDGSNFTLKIRSTKLEDSAMYFCASSGLNRDYLGQSEQFFGPGTRLTVL.

The chain is built from TRBV5-6 and TRBJ2-1; the match to TRBD1 covers 7 bases. The CDR3 is 15 residues long. Germline loops: CDR1 SGHDT, CDR2 YYEEEE. Unmatched junction bases numbered 9, after V lost 2 bases and J lost 7 bases. The CDR3 DNA sequence: TGTGCCAGCAGCTTCGAGACAGGGCGGTTAAATGAGCAGTTCTTC. This encodes CASSFETGRLNEQFF.

DNA for the CDR3: TGTGCCAGCAGTGACCGGGATAGGGGGTCCGATACGCAGTATTTT. Amino acids: CASSDRDRGSDTQYF. V usage is TRBV6-4 and J usage is TRBJ2-3, with D possibly TRBD1 on 6 matching bases. The V gene's germline CDR1 is MRHNA and CDR2 SNTAGT. V was cut by 2 bases and J by 6 bases, with 15 bases left in between. The CDR3 is made up of 15 amino acids.

The chain carries TRBV19 and TRBJ1-5; 7 bases agree with TRBD1. Germline CDR1 LNHDA, CDR2 SQIVND (reference sequence). J lost 2 bases, V lost 4 bases, and 2 bases had no gene match. The CDR3 spans 14 residues. CDR3 sequence: CASSTGGRNQPQHF. CDR3 in DNA: TGTGCCAGTAGTACAGGGGGACGCAATCAGCCCCAGCATTTT.

This clone appeared a few times. The rearrangement joins TRBV30 to TRBJ1-1; D not resolved. CDR3 size: 11 residues. In germline, CDR1 is GTSNPN, CDR2 SVGIG (reference sequence). The V gene lost 5 bases and the J gene lost 0 bases, with 4 bases spanning the gap. The CDR3 protein is CAWELNTEAFF. CDR3 nucleotide sequence: TGTGCCTGGGAGTTGAACACTGAAGCTTTCTTT. Based on the CDR3 plus reference TRBV30 and TRBJ1-1, the full variable domain is SQTIHQWPATLVQPVGSPLSLECTVEGTSNPNLYWYRQAAGRGLQLLFYSVGIGQISSEVPQNLSASRPQDRQFILSSKKLLLSDSGFYLCAWELNTEAFFGQGTRLTVV.

The V call is TRBV7-9, the J call TRBJ1-5; D may be TRBD1 (5 bases). The CDR3 is 14 residues long. Trimming took off 1 base at V and 4 bases at J, with 8 bases between the two ends. Germline V CDR1 and CDR2: SEHNR, FQNEAQ (reference sequence). The chain's CDR3 is CASSLGGGNQPQHF. In DNA, the CDR3 is TGTGCCAGCAGCTTAGGTGGGGGGAATCAGCCCCAGCATTTT.

Only a few counts were recorded for this clone. The J gene is TRBJ1-5, the V gene TRBV5-8, with 9 bases identical to TRBD1. With V trimmed by 4 bases and J by 7 bases, 6 bases remained unmatched. The CDR3 is 14 amino acids. Germline CDR1 is SGHTS and CDR2 is YDEGEE. The CDR3 loop reads CASSDGTGLQPQHF. DNA of the CDR3: TGTGCCAGCAGCGACGGGACAGGGTTACAGCCCCAGCATTTT.

The V call is TRBV28, the J call TRBJ2-1; a possible D gene is TRBD2 (7 bases). CDR3 length equals 14 residues. CDR1 is MDHEN, CDR2 SYDVKM, per germline. V dropped 8 bases and J dropped 0 bases, with 11 bases sitting between them. This CDR3 is CASGEGGSYNEQFF. Here the CDR3 DNA reads TGTGCCAGCGGGGAGGGGGGCTCCTACAATGAGCAGTTCTTC.